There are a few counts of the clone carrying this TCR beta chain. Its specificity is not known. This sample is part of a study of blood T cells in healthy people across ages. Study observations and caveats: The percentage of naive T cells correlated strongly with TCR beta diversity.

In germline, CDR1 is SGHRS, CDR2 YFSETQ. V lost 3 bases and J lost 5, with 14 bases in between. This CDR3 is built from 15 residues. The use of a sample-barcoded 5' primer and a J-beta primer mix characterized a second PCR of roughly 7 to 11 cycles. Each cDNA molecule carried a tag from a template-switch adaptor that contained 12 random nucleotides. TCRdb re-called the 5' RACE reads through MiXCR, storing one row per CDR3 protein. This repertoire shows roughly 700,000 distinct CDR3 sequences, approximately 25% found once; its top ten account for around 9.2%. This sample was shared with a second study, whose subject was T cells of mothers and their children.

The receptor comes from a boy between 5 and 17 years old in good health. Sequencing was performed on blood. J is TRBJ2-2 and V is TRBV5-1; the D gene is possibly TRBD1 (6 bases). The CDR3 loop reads CASSSTGTTTGELFF. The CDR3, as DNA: TGCGCCAGCAGCTCTACCGGGACAACGACCGGGGAGCTGTTTTTT.